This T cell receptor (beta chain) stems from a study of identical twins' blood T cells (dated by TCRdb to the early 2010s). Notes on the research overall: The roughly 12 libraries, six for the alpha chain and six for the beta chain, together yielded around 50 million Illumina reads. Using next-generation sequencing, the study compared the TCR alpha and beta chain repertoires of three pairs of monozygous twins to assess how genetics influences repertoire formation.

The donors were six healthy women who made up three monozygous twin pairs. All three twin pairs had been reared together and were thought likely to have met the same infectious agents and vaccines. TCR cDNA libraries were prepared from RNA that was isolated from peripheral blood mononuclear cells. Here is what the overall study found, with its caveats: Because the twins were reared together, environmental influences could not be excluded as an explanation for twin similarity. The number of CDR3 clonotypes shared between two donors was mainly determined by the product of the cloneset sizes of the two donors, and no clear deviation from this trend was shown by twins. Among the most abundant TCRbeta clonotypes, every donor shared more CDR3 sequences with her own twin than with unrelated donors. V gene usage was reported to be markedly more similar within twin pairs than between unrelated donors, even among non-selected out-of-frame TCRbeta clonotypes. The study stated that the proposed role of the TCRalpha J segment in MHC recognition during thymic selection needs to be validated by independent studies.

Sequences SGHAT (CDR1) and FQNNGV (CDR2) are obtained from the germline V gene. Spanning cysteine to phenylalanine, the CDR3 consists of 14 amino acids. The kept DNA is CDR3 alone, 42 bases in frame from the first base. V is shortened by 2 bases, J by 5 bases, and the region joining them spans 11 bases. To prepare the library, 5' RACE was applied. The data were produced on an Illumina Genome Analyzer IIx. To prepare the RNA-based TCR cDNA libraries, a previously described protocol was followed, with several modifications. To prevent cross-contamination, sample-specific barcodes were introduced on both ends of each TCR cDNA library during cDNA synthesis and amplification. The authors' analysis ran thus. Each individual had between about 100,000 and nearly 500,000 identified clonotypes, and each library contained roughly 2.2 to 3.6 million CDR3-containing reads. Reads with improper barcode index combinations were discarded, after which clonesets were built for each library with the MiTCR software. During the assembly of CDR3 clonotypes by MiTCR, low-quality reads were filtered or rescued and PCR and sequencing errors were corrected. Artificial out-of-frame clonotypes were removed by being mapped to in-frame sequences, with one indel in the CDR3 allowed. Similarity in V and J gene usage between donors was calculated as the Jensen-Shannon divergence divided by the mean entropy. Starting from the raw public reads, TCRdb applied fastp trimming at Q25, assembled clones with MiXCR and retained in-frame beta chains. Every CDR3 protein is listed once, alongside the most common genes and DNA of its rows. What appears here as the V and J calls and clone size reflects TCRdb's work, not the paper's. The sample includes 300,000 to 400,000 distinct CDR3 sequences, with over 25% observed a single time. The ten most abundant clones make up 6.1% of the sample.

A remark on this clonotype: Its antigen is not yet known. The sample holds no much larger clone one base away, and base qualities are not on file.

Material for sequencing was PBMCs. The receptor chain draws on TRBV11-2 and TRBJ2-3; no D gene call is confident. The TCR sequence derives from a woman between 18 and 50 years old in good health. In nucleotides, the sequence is TGTGCCAGCAGCTTAAGGTCACGCGGAGATACGCAGTATTTT. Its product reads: CASSLRSRGDTQYF.